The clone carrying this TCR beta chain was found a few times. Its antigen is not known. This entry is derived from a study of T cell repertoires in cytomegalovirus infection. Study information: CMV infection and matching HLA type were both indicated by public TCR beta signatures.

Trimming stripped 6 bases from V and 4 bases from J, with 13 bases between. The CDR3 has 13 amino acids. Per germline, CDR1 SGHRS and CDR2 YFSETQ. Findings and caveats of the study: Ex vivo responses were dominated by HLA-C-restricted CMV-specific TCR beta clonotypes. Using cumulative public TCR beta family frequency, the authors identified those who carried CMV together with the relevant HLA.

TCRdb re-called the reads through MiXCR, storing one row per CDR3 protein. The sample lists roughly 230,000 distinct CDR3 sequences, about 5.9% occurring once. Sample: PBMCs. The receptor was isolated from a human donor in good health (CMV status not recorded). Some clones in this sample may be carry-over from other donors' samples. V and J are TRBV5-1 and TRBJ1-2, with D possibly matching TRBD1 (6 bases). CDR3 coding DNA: TGCGCCAGCACGCGGGACAACCCCTATGGCTACACCTTC. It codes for CASTRDNPYGYTF.